Sequencing of this TCR beta chain was carried out in a study of T cell repertoires in cytomegalovirus infection. Whole-study context: In the study, CMV epitopes included recently identified HLA-C-restricted and well-studied HLA-B-restricted ones. CMV infection and matching HLA type were both indicated by public TCR beta signatures. The study, taken as a whole, reports: The ex vivo response was dominated by HLA-C-restricted CMV-specific TCR beta clonotypes.

CDR1 MNHNY and CDR2 SVGAGI come from the germline V gene (reference sequence). The V gene end was trimmed by 7 bases and the J gene end by 4 bases; junction bases not matched to a gene: 12. The length of the CDR3 is 16 residues. From the reads, TCRdb called clonotypes with MiXCR, one entry per CDR3 protein. The profile shows about 770,000 distinct CDR3 sequences, under 35% of them singletons. Note on this clonotype: As yet, its antigen is unknown.

The sequence was collected from a human donor in good health (CMV status not recorded). Some clones in this sample may be carry-over from other donors' samples. The J gene is TRBJ2-7, the V gene TRBV6-6; 11 bases agree with TRBD1. The material sequenced was cultured CD8+ T cells from PBMCs, taken from culture after CMV antigen stimulation. The DNA for the CDR3 is TGTGCCAGCACCAGACCGGGACAGGGGGACTTGTACGAGCAGTACGTC. Translation gives CASTRPGQGDLYEQYV.